The T cell receptor (beta chain) described here comes from a study of blood T cell repertoires in COVID-19. Study information: Sources were T cells, B-cell-depleted T cells, or PBMCs; the material itself was cDNA or gDNA.

Original processing methods: Reference gene primers were amplified, and this amplification served to estimate nucleated cell counts. Measured with immunoSEQ multiplex PCR; TCRdb has only the in-frame clones, and not every one. From that table come the V and J calls and clone size; the DNA was used to work out D and trimming. Of about 280,000 clones in the sample, about nine tenths were seen once. Germline V lookup: CDR1 SNHLY, CDR2 FYNNEI. V dropped 2 bases and J dropped 2 bases, with 6 bases sitting between them. The CDR3 contains 13 residues. The clonotype comes from a woman aged 40 to 55 who had recovered from COVID-19. The gene calls are TRBV2 and TRBJ1-1; no reliable D call. The sample was peripheral blood. The CDR3 is CASSELLNTEAFF. CDR3 in DNA: TGTGCCAGCAGTGAACTACTAAACACTGAAGCTTTCTTT.